This TCR beta chain is from a study of T cell responses to AZD1222 COVID-19 vaccine. Germline values: CDR1 SGHVS, CDR2 FNYEAQ. The V end was cut by 2 bases, the J end by 8 bases, with 15 bases between. The CDR3 contains 15 residues. The assay was immunoSEQ multiplex PCR, and TCRdb's table has in-frame clones only and misses some. The profile shows over 85,000 clones, about four fifths of them singletons. In this sample, this clone turned up once. Its antigen is not identified. Broader study findings: Nearly half of spike-specific TCRs reportedly target variant regions that are unmutated in the B.1.351 and B.1.1.7 variants. Only five or six individuals given AZD1222 were seropositive at baseline. Donors, mostly white British, included more females; clonal diversity was possibly underestimated. Every sample of the repertoires postdated the peak T cell response.

Sequencing was performed on peripheral blood, taken on day 0 of AZD1222 vaccination. The clonotype comes from an adult in good health. The chain combines TRBV7-6 with TRBJ2-2; D possibly matches TRBD1 or TRBD2 (5 bases each). CDR3 nucleotides: TGTGCCAGCAGCTTACTCAAAGGGGACGCTGGGGAGCTGTTTTTT. This translates into CASSLLKGDAGELFF. The complete variable domain, with remaining parts taken from reference TRBV7-6 and TRBJ2-2, reads GAGVSQSPRYKVTKRGQDVALRCDPISGHVSLYWYRQALGQGPEFLTYFNYEAQQDKSGLPNDRFSAERPEGSISTLTIQRTEQRDSAMYRCASSLLKGDAGELFFGEGSRLTVL.